This TCR beta chain was sequenced in a study of spatial heterogeneity in lung cancer (dated by TCRdb to about 2019). General notes on the study: Beta-chain transcripts were consistently detected in greater numbers than alpha-chain transcripts, which likely reflected higher beta-chain transcript abundance. In the raw uncorrected reads, each unique combination of TCR and UMI appeared more than ten times on average. At surgery, fewer than 250 tumor regions, some 61 matched nontumor lung samples and 56 PBMC samples were TCR-sequenced for both alpha and beta chains. TCR alpha and beta repertoires were quantitatively compared across multiple tumor regions, matched nontumor lung and blood in non-small cell lung cancer. Nonsynonymous mutation counts, determined by whole-exome sequencing of tumor tissue, were related to features of the TCR repertoire. In tumor regions, TCR transcript counts showed a strong correlation with a T cell transcriptional module score derived from matched bulk RNA-seq.

In light of the paper, this sample's time point label describes: sample taken at primary tumor resection. Donors were 65 to 85 patients with early-stage, untreated non-small cell lung cancer from the lung TRACERx cohort. Whole RNA extracted from tumor and nontumor lung tissue, or from cryopreserved PBMC samples, was used for TCR sequencing without cell sorting. Only patients for whom sufficient RNA was available from at least two tumor regions were selected for TCR sequencing. Before selection, tumor and adjacent nontumor lung specimens were reviewed by a lung pathologist. Study-wide conclusions, independent of this receptor: Estimated TCR-seq coverage of tumor T cells was only about 7.2% for alpha chains and around 13% for beta chains. Counts of ubiquitous and regional expanded TCRs correlated with counts of ubiquitous and regional nonsynonymous mutations, respectively. The number of expanded intratumoral alpha and beta TCRs correlated with the tumor nonsynonymous mutation count. Additional single-cell paired TCR alpha and beta sequencing was considered necessary to confirm, at a functional level, the hypothesis that regional TCRs recognize regional mutations.

In this sample, this clonotype turned up many times. Its antigen specificity is not known. Per-base quality was not reported, and no clone a single base away is much larger than it. The library came from 5' RACE. Reads for this sample came from a NextSeq 500. The TCR library protocol attached a unique molecular identifier to each TCR cDNA molecule to allow correction of PCR and sequencing errors. On the authors' methods: TCR identification, UMI-based error correction and CDR3 extraction were performed with Decombinator tools. TCRs above a frequency of 2 per 1,000, corresponding to the top 1% of the tumor frequency distribution, were defined as expanded. Expanded tumor TCRs statistically deemed absent (corrected P<0.05) from at least one tumor region were classed as regional, and all other expanded tumor TCRs were classed as ubiquitous. Rényi diversity was computed with the R vegan package after subsampling each repertoire 100 times to 5,000 TCRs. CDR3 similarity networks were constructed using string-kernel similarity of amino acid triplets, with links drawn between CDR3s whose pairwise similarity was above 0.82. The public reads were run again by TCRdb, first through fastp at Q25 and then through MiXCR, and only productive beta chains were kept. One record per CDR3 amino acid sequence lists the most common genes and DNA. The V and J calls were not made by the authors but by TCRdb's processing. Across this sample there are 21,000 or so distinct CDR3 sequences, with about 6% seen only once. Approximately 10% of the sample rests with the top ten.

From the cysteine up to the phenylalanine, the CDR3 has a length of 15 residues. Just the 45-base CDR3 DNA is kept, in frame starting at base 1. V and J lose 5 bases and 3 bases, and a span of 11 bases separates them. From the germline V gene, CDR1 is MNHEY and CDR2 is SVGAGI. The sequence is built from TRBV6-5 and TRBJ1-6; TRBD1 is a possible D gene, resting on 6 matching bases. This receptor was obtained from a male donor with early-stage non-small cell lung cancer. The material was lung tumor tissue, obtained at surgery. CDR3 region: CASSRGQVYNSPLHF. Read as DNA, the sequence is TGTGCCAGCAGTCGGGGACAAGTCTATAATTCACCCCTCCACTTT.